A selection of T cell receptor beta chains follows, all from one sample in a study of blood T cell repertoires in COVID-19. Method: immunoSEQ multiplex PCR; TCRdb's copy keeps in-frame clones and lacks some. The sample includes around 460,000 clones, approximately 90% of them seen just once. Sequencing was done on a sample of peripheral blood. These receptors were taken from a man between 18 and 29 years old with COVID-19, enrolled during active disease. The CDR3 runs from the conserved cysteine through the conserved F or W. Each record gives: CDR3 protein, CDR3 DNA, V gene, J gene, D gene. The D gene is left open where the match is weak.

CDR3aa: CASKIDRGETQYF
CDR3nt: TGTGCCAGCAAAATCGACAGGGGAGAGACCCAGTACTTC
v_gene: TRBV6-5
j_gene: TRBJ2-5
d_gene: TRBD1

CDR3aa: CATSDTWTDRLFF
CDR3nt: TGTGCCACCAGTGACACATGGACCGACAGGCTGTTTTTT
v_gene: TRBV24-1
j_gene: TRBJ2-2
d_gene: .

CDR3aa: CASSPPLAGEEQFF
CDR3nt: TGTGCCAGCAGCCCACCTCTAGCGGGAGAGGAGCAGTTCTTC
v_gene: TRBV5-4
j_gene: TRBJ2-1
d_gene: TRBD2

CDR3aa: CASSLIPGARQETQYF
CDR3nt: TGTGCCAGCAGCTTGATCCCGGGAGCGCGGCAAGAGACCCAGTACTTC
v_gene: TRBV5-5
j_gene: TRBJ2-5
d_gene: .

CDR3aa: CASSELGSGTYEQYF
CDR3nt: TGTGCCAGCAGTGAACTGGGATCCGGGACCTACGAGCAGTACTTC
v_gene: TRBV6-1
j_gene: TRBJ2-7
d_gene: .

CDR3aa: CAWSPRGGYKGQFF
CDR3nt: TGTGCCTGGAGTCCAAGGGGGGGGTACAAGGGGCAGTTCTTC
v_gene: TRBV30
j_gene: TRBJ2-1
d_gene: .

CDR3aa: CASSLGTRSFEQFF
CDR3nt: TGCGCCAGCAGCTTGGGGACTAGATCCTTTGAGCAGTTCTTC
v_gene: TRBV5-1
j_gene: TRBJ2-1
d_gene: TRBD2

CDR3aa: CSARVPDGYTF
CDR3nt: TGCAGTGCTAGAGTACCAGATGGCTACACCTTC
v_gene: TRBV20-1
j_gene: TRBJ1-2
d_gene: .

CDR3aa: CASSLRTGVYTGELFF
CDR3nt: TGTGCCAGCAGCCTAAGGACGGGGGTGTACACCGGGGAGCTGTTTTTT
v_gene: TRBV3-1/TRBV3-2
j_gene: TRBJ2-2
d_gene: .

CDR3aa: CASYPGTRPPYTGELFF
CDR3nt: TGTGCCAGCTATCCCGGGACACGACCGCCGTACACCGGGGAGCTGTTTTTT
v_gene: TRBV19
j_gene: TRBJ2-2
d_gene: .

CDR3aa: CASSPGQGRFGEQFF
CDR3nt: TGCGCCAGCAGCCCCGGACAGGGTAGGTTTGGTGAGCAGTTCTTC
v_gene: TRBV5-1
j_gene: TRBJ2-1
d_gene: TRBD1

CDR3aa: CASRLPGHKRNEQYF
CDR3nt: TGTGCCAGCAGATTACCGGGACACAAGAGAAACGAGCAGTACTTC
v_gene: TRBV11-2
j_gene: TRBJ2-7
d_gene: .

CDR3aa: CASSHETLRGSGVSYEQYF
CDR3nt: TGCGCCAGCAGCCATGAGACTCTTCGCGGGAGTGGGGTCTCCTACGAGCAGTACTTC
v_gene: TRBV4-1
j_gene: TRBJ2-7
d_gene: TRBD2

CDR3aa: CASSESSGSGNEQFF
CDR3nt: TGTGCCAGCAGTGAAAGTAGCGGGAGTGGGAATGAGCAGTTCTTC
v_gene: TRBV6-4
j_gene: TRBJ2-1
d_gene: TRBD2

CDR3aa: CASSQAGTVREQYF
CDR3nt: TGTGCCAGCAGCCAAGCCGGGACAGTTCGCGAGCAGTACTTC
v_gene: TRBV3-1/TRBV3-2
j_gene: TRBJ2-7
d_gene: TRBD1

CDR3aa: CASRDRGQEQYF
CDR3nt: TGTGCCAGCCGGGACAGGGGACAAGAGCAGTACTTC
v_gene: TRBV2
j_gene: TRBJ2-7
d_gene: TRBD1

CDR3aa: CASNPMGGPGNEQFF
CDR3nt: TGTGCCAGCAACCCGATGGGGGGGCCGGGGAATGAGCAGTTCTTC
v_gene: TRBV6-6
j_gene: TRBJ2-1
d_gene: .

CDR3aa: CASSIRTGDNEQFF
CDR3nt: TGTGCCAGTAGTATCCGGACAGGGGACAATGAGCAGTTCTTC
v_gene: TRBV19
j_gene: TRBJ2-1
d_gene: TRBD1

CDR3aa: CASSPTAYGYTF
CDR3nt: TGTGCCAGCAGCCCGACAGCCTATGGCTACACCTTC
v_gene: TRBV6-5
j_gene: TRBJ1-2
d_gene: .

CDR3aa: CASTGTSGGYTGELFF
CDR3nt: TGTGCCTCCACCGGGACTAGCGGGGGTTACACCGGGGAGCTGTTTTTT
v_gene: TRBV6-6
j_gene: TRBJ2-2
d_gene: TRBD2

CDR3aa: CASSQVQGGTDTQYF
CDR3nt: TGTGCCAGCAGCCAAGTTCAGGGAGGAACAGATACGCAGTATTTT
v_gene: TRBV4-2
j_gene: TRBJ2-3
d_gene: .

CDR3aa: CASSGDKARGLAGGKETQYF
CDR3nt: TGTGCCAGCAGCGGAGACAAGGCCCGTGGACTAGCGGGAGGGAAAGAGACCCAGTACTTC
v_gene: TRBV9
j_gene: TRBJ2-5
d_gene: TRBD2

CDR3aa: CASTSPAYLAGDYGYSYEQYF
CDR3nt: TGTGCCAGCACATCCCCTGCTTACCTAGCGGGAGATTACGGCTACTCCTACGAGCAGTACTTC
v_gene: TRBV6-9
j_gene: TRBJ2-7
d_gene: TRBD2

CDR3aa: CASSWIAGTSTDTQYF
CDR3nt: TGTGCCAGCAGTTGGATAGCGGGCACCAGCACAGATACGCAGTATTTT
v_gene: TRBV6-6
j_gene: TRBJ2-3
d_gene: TRBD2

CDR3aa: CASSLEGEQLNYGYTF
CDR3nt: TGTGCCAGCAGCTTAGAGGGGGAACAGCTAAACTATGGCTACACCTTC
v_gene: TRBV13
j_gene: TRBJ1-2
d_gene: .

CDR3aa: CASSDSNGGRGEKLFF
CDR3nt: TGTGCCAGCAGTGATTCTAACGGGGGGAGGGGTGAAAAACTGTTTTTT
v_gene: TRBV25-1
j_gene: TRBJ1-4
d_gene: .

CDR3aa: CASSPPSGRAPEQFF
CDR3nt: TGTGCCAGCTCACCACCGTCCGGGAGGGCCCCCGAGCAGTTCTTC
v_gene: TRBV18
j_gene: TRBJ2-1
d_gene: TRBD2

CDR3aa: CASKGHWDTEAFF
CDR3nt: TGTGCCAGCAAGGGGCACTGGGACACTGAAGCTTTCTTT
v_gene: TRBV2
j_gene: TRBJ1-1
d_gene: .

CDR3aa: CASTLAQGSNYGYTF
CDR3nt: TGTGCCAGCACCTTAGCTCAGGGGTCTAACTATGGCTACACCTTC
v_gene: TRBV6-6
j_gene: TRBJ1-2
d_gene: .

CDR3aa: CASSLSAGSNTGELFF
CDR3nt: TGCGCCAGCAGCTTATCAGCGGGGAGTAACACCGGGGAGCTGTTTTTT
v_gene: TRBV5-1
j_gene: TRBJ2-2
d_gene: TRBD2

CDR3aa: CASSPQPQGGVVYEQFF
CDR3nt: TGTGCCAGCTCACCCCAACCCCAAGGGGGAGTGGTATATGAGCAGTTCTTC
v_gene: TRBV18
j_gene: TRBJ2-1
d_gene: .

CDR3aa: CASSYYRGAYEQYF
CDR3nt: TGTGCCAGCAGTTACTACAGGGGGGCCTACGAGCAGTACTTC
v_gene: TRBV6-5
j_gene: TRBJ2-7
d_gene: TRBD1

CDR3aa: CASSQGRGTNYGYTF
CDR3nt: TGCGCCAGCAGCCAAGGACGGGGAACAAACTATGGCTACACCTTC
v_gene: TRBV4-1
j_gene: TRBJ1-2
d_gene: .

CDR3aa: CASSAQGAVSGANVLTF
CDR3nt: TGCGCCAGCAGCGCACAGGGGGCAGTATCTGGGGCCAACGTCCTGACTTTC
v_gene: TRBV5-1
j_gene: TRBJ2-6
d_gene: TRBD1

CDR3aa: CASSVDGTGSEKLFF
CDR3nt: TGTGCCAGCAGCGTAGACGGGACAGGGAGTGAAAAACTGTTTTTT
v_gene: TRBV9
j_gene: TRBJ1-4
d_gene: TRBD1

CDR3aa: CASSQVYGSNQPQHF
CDR3nt: TGTGCCAGCAGCCAAGTATACGGTAGCAATCAGCCCCAGCATTTT
v_gene: TRBV4-2
j_gene: TRBJ1-5
d_gene: .

CDR3aa: CASSLNGGAGETQYF
CDR3nt: TGTGCCAGCAGCTTGAACGGGGGGGCCGGAGAGACCCAGTACTTC
v_gene: TRBV5-4
j_gene: TRBJ2-5
d_gene: TRBD2

CDR3aa: CASSSGQNNEQFF
CDR3nt: TGCGCCAGCAGCTCGGGACAGAACAATGAGCAGTTCTTC
v_gene: TRBV5-1
j_gene: TRBJ2-1
d_gene: TRBD1

CDR3aa: CASSHNWGPSSDTQYF
CDR3nt: TGCGCCAGCAGCCATAACTGGGGCCCTTCTTCCGATACGCAGTATTTT
v_gene: TRBV4-1
j_gene: TRBJ2-3
d_gene: .

CDR3aa: CASSAGQGWTYEQYF
CDR3nt: TGTGCCAGCAGCGCGGGACAGGGGTGGACCTACGAGCAGTACTTC
v_gene: TRBV5-8
j_gene: TRBJ2-7
d_gene: TRBD1

CDR3aa: CASYEDRSPQSYGYTF
CDR3nt: TGTGCCAGCTACGAGGACAGGTCCCCGCAGAGCTATGGCTACACCTTC
v_gene: TRBV18
j_gene: TRBJ1-2
d_gene: TRBD1

CDR3aa: CASSFTGGGSYEQYF
CDR3nt: TGTGCCAGCAGCTTTACGGGCGGGGGGTCCTACGAGCAGTACTTC
v_gene: TRBV5-4
j_gene: TRBJ2-7
d_gene: TRBD2

CDR3aa: CASSFNRGMTEAFF
CDR3nt: TGTGCCAGCAGCTTTAACAGGGGCATGACTGAAGCTTTCTTT
v_gene: TRBV7-2
j_gene: TRBJ1-1
d_gene: TRBD1

CDR3aa: CASRAGGSGTDTQYF
CDR3nt: TGTGCCAGTAGGGCGGGAGGTTCCGGCACAGATACGCAGTATTTT
v_gene: TRBV6-5
j_gene: TRBJ2-3
d_gene: TRBD2

CDR3aa: CASDRASSGLSTDTQYF
CDR3nt: TGTGCCAGTGACCGGGCCTCTAGCGGCCTATCCACAGATACGCAGTATTTT
v_gene: TRBV2
j_gene: TRBJ2-3
d_gene: TRBD2

CDR3aa: CASSPGSGYEQYF
CDR3nt: TGCGCCAGCAGCCCCGGGAGCGGCTACGAGCAGTACTTC
v_gene: TRBV5-1
j_gene: TRBJ2-7
d_gene: .

CDR3aa: CASSSGTGPNTEAFF
CDR3nt: TGTGCCAGCAGCTCCGGGACAGGGCCTAACACTGAAGCTTTCTTT
v_gene: TRBV3-1/TRBV3-2
j_gene: TRBJ1-1
d_gene: TRBD1

CDR3aa: CASSEDRGGNNEQFF
CDR3nt: TGTGCCAGCAGTGAGGACAGGGGCGGAAACAATGAGCAGTTCTTC
v_gene: TRBV25-1
j_gene: TRBJ2-1
d_gene: TRBD1